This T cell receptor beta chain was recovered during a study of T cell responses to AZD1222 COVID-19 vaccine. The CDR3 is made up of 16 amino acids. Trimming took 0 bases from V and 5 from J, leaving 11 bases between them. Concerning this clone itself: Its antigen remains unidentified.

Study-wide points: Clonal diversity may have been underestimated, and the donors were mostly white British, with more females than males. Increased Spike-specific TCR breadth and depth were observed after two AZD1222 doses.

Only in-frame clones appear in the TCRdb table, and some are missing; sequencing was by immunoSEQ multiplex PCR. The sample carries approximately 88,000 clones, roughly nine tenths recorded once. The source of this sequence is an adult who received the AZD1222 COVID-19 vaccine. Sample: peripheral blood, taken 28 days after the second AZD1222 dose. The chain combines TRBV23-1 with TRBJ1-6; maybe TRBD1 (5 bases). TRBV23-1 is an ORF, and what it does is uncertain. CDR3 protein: CASSQSPGAHNSPLHF. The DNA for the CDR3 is TGCGCCAGCAGTCAATCCCCCGGGGCTCATAATTCACCCCTCCACTTT.